The entry below describes one TCR beta chain. Its antigen remains undetermined. It has no much larger one-base neighbor in the sample; base qualities were not kept. The CDR3 holds 15 amino acids from the cysteine to the phenylalanine. The entry retains the CDR3 DNA only, 45 bases that are in frame from base 1. CDR1 and CDR2 were assigned from the germline V gene (reference sequence) as LNHDA and SQIVND. V drops 7 bases and J drops 0 bases, leaving 13 bases in between. This sample is drawn from a study of blood T cell repertoires in COVID-19 (dated by TCRdb to between 2020 and 2021). With regard to the full study: Samples from collaborators originated in the United States, Italy and Spain and spanned both the acute and convalescent phases of COVID-19. The material from the prospective study consisted of cDNA or gDNA derived from T cells, B-cell-depleted T cells, or PBMCs. The dataset comprised deeply sampled blood TCRbeta repertoires from subjects exposed to, actively infected with, or recovered from COVID-19. The repertoires were released in a freely available public database meant as a resource for research on the immune response to SARS-CoV-2. The samples were drawn from the first 160 participants of the ongoing ImmuneRACE study and from 1,254 subjects provided by 6 global collaborators. Nearly every sample came with metadata listing a de-identified subject ID, COVID-19 status, age in years and sex. HLA class I and class II types, where available, came from metadata supplied by the sample provider rather than from assay-based typing. Study-wide findings and limitations: The amount of clinical and demographic metadata varied by source and participant and was provided uncurated.

TCRbeta CDR3 regions were amplified from genomic DNA using the immunoSEQ Assay, a bias-controlled multiplex PCR. Per the original workflow: Within the assay, amplification of reference gene primers was used to estimate how many nucleated cells each sample contained. To quantify the absolute abundance of each unique TCRbeta CDR3 rearrangement, sequence reads were collapsed and filtered. For each sample, productive Simpson clonality was calculated as the square root of Simpson's diversity index across productive rearrangements. TCRdb's version of the immuneACCESS table is confined to in-frame rearrangements and falls short of the full clone set. An unresolved V gene accounts for under half of the shortfall where checked; the remainder is of unknown origin. The V and J calls and clone size come from that table; D and trimming were worked out from the DNA. This sample gives some 230,000 clones in total; roughly 80% of them show up just once. The ten largest clones capture approximately 1.3% of the sample.

Participants in the prospective study were aged roughly 18 to 89 years, lived in some 24 United States geographic areas, and enrolled through a virtual design. In the prospective study, participants were assigned to cohorts based on the clinical history participants reported in a screening survey and a study questionnaire. In the prospective study, whole blood, serum and a nasopharyngeal or oropharyngeal swab were collected from each participant by mobile phlebotomists. Participants in the prospective study had the option to provide additional blood draws and questionnaires over a roughly 2-month period. Blood samples from the prospective study were shipped frozen or at room temperature prior to DNA extraction.

The TCR sequence derives from a middle-aged woman with acute COVID-19. The sequenced sample was PBMCs or T cells enriched from blood (not recorded which). The sequence is built from TRBV19 and TRBJ1-3, with a tentative D gene TRBD1 over 5 matching bases. The nucleotide sequence reads as follows: TGTGCCAGTACCACAGGACACCTCTCTGGAAACACCATATATTTT. This yields the protein CASTTGHLSGNTIYF.